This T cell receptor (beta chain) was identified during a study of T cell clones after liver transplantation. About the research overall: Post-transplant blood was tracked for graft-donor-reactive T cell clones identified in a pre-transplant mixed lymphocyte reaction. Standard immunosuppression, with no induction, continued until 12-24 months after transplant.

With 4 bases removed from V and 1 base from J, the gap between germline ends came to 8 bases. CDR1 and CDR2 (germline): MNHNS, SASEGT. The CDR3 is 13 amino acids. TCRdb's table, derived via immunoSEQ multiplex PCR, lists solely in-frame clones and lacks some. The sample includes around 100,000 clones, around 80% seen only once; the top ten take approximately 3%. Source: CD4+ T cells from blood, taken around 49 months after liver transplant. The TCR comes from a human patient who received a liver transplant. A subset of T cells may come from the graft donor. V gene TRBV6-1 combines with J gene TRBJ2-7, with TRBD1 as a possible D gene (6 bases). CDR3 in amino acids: CASSVTGSYEQYF. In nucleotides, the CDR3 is TGTGCCAGCAGTGTCACAGGGTCCTACGAGCAGTACTTC.